Below are 30 T cell receptor beta chains sequenced from a single sample in a study of T cell changes during pregnancy in multiple sclerosis. Generated by immunoSEQ multiplex PCR, the TCRdb table keeps only in-frame clones and is missing some. This sample has 30,000 or so clones, with 87% found just once. Sample: CD8+ T cells from peripheral blood mononuclear cells, taken in the first trimester of pregnancy. Source of these receptors: a female donor with multiple sclerosis, enrolled in a pregnancy study.

This rearrangement joins TRBV4-3 to TRBJ2-7; TRBD2 matches at 8 bases. The CDR3 is made up of 14 amino acids. CDR1 is LGHNA, CDR2 YSLEER, per germline. The V gene end was trimmed by 1 base and the J gene end by 2 bases; junction bases not matched to a gene: 1. The CDR3, as DNA: TGCGCCAGCAGCCAAGGCGGGGGGCCCTACGAGCAGTACTTC. It specifies CASSQGGGPYEQYF.

The chain recombines TRBV4-1 with TRBJ2-7; D might be TRBD2 (5 bases). In germline, CDR1 is MGHRA, CDR2 YSYEKL. V shed 0 bases and J shed 2 bases, with 26 bases lying between them. The CDR3 has 20 residues. CDR3 residues: CASSQDWRVRDTTSAYEQYF. CDR3 bases: TGCGCCAGCAGCCAAGATTGGCGGGTACGGGATACTACCTCAGCCTACGAGCAGTACTTC.

The chain has TRBV6-5 and TRBJ1-3; D is unresolved. CDR1 MNHEY and CDR2 SVGAGI come from the germline V gene. Deletions cut 8 bases from V and 0 bases from J, with 14 bases between. There are 15 residues in the CDR3. CDR3 sequence: CASASDRDSGNTIYF. The DNA of the CDR3 is TGTGCCAGCGCTTCTGATCGAGACTCTGGAAACACCATATATTTT.

This rearrangement joins TRBV5-1 to TRBJ2-3; 10 nucleotides align to TRBD2. The CDR3 covers 16 residues. From germline, CDR1 is SGHRS and CDR2 YFSETQ. V trimming: 0 bases; J trimming: 5 bases; junction bases outside the gene matches: 6. This chain's CDR3 is CASSLEAGGLQDTQYF. The CDR3 DNA is TGCGCCAGCAGCTTGGAAGCGGGGGGGCTTCAAGATACGCAGTATTTT.

J is TRBJ2-3 and V is TRBV9; D gene uncertain. V lost 4 bases to trimming and J lost 0 bases, with 12 bases between them. The CDR3 is made up of 15 amino acids. Germline loops: CDR1 SGDLS, CDR2 YYNGEE. This chain's CDR3 is CASSPFASSTDTQYF. The CDR3 nucleotides are TGTGCCAGCAGCCCCTTTGCGTCGAGCACAGATACGCAGTATTTT.

This chain joins TRBV7-2 and TRBJ2-2; TRBD2 matches at 9 bases. The CDR3 length is 17 residues. V lost 5 bases and J lost 0; bases outside the gene matches: 7. CDR1 and CDR2 (germline): SGHTA, FQGNSA. The CDR3 DNA is TGTGCCAGCAGCATCCCCGGGACTAGCCCGAACACCGGGGAGCTGTTTTTT. Amino acid sequence: CASSIPGTSPNTGELFF.

This sequence joins TRBV28 and TRBJ1-6; TRBD1 is a possible D gene (6 bases). The CDR3 has 17 amino acids. The germline V gene has CDR1 MDHEN and CDR2 SYDVKM. V was clipped by 3 bases and J by 0 bases, with 12 bases between them. The DNA of the CDR3 is TGTGCCAGCAGTTTTAGGGACACGAGCTCCTATAATTCACCCCTCCACTTT. Its translation is CASSFRDTSSYNSPLHF.

The rearrangement uses TRBV27 and TRBJ2-1; 7 bases are a match to TRBD2. This CDR3 region has 14 residues. Trimming cost V 8 bases and J 4 bases; bases outside gene matches: 8. Germline CDR1 reads MNHEY; CDR2 reads SMNVEV (reference sequence). CDR3: CASGARRGYNEQFF. In DNA, the CDR3 is TGTGCCAGCGGGGCCAGGCGGGGGTACAATGAGCAGTTCTTC.

This clone showed up just a few times. The chain combines TRBV7-9 with TRBJ2-2; TRBD1 aligns across 9 bases. Germline-derived CDR1 and CDR2 are SEHNR and FQNEAQ (reference sequence). This CDR3 spans 15 amino acids. J gave up 4 bases and V 1 base, and 1 base lay outside the gene matches. The CDR3 nucleotides are TGTGCCAGCAGCTTAGGGACAGGGGTCACCGGGGAGCTGTTTTTT. Protein: CASSLGTGVTGELFF. The complete variable domain, with remaining parts taken from reference TRBV7-9 and TRBJ2-2, reads DTGVSQNPRHKITKRGQNVTFRCDPISEHNRLYWYRQTLGQGPEFLTYFQNEAQLEKSRLLSDRFSAERPKGSFSTLEIQRTEQGDSAMYLCASSLGTGVTGELFFGEGSRLTVL.

V usage is TRBV6-6 and J usage is TRBJ2-2, with TRBD1 matching over 9 bases. The V and J ends lost 5 bases and 3 bases, in that order; junction bases with no gene match: 4. This CDR3 has 15 amino acids. CDR1 is MNHNY and CDR2 is SVGAGI in the germline V gene (reference sequence). Here the CDR3 reads CASSTGTGYTGELFF. DNA for the CDR3: TGTGCCAGCAGTACTGGGACAGGGTACACCGGGGAGCTGTTTTTT.

This clone was counted a few times. The V call is TRBV30, the J call TRBJ1-1, with 8 bases lining up with TRBD1. The CDR3 length is 19 residues. The germline gives CDR1 GTSNPN, CDR2 SVGIG (reference sequence). V gave up 3 bases and J gave up 3 bases; unmatched junction bases: 21. CDR3 DNA sequence: TGTGCCTGGAGCCTTATCGGGACAGGCATTGATGGAGTGGACACTGAAGCTTTCTTT. Translated, it gives CAWSLIGTGIDGVDTEAFF. Looking up the rest from reference TRBV30 and TRBJ1-1 gives the full variable domain: SQTIHQWPATLVQPVGSPLSLECTVEGTSNPNLYWYRQAAGRGLQLLFYSVGIGQISSEVPQNLSASRPQDRQFILSSKKLLLSDSGFYLCAWSLIGTGIDGVDTEAFFGQGTRLTVV.

CDR3 loop: CASSLTGTSSEQYF. The CDR3 bases are TGCGCCAGCAGCCTAACCGGGACTAGTTCCGAGCAGTACTTC. V and J are TRBV4-1 and TRBJ2-7; 8 bases are a match to TRBD2. V was clipped by 4 bases and J by 6 bases; unmatched bases: 8. The germline V gene has CDR1 MGHRA and CDR2 YSYEKL. The CDR3 is 14 amino acids.

V gene TRBV28 combines with J gene TRBJ2-1; the D gene is possibly TRBD2 (6 bases). Trimming took off 6 bases at V and 6 bases at J, with 18 bases between the two ends. The CDR3 extends over 15 amino acids. The V gene's germline CDR1 is MDHEN and CDR2 SYDVKM. CDR3 DNA: TGTGCCAGCAGACACGGGTGGGGACTGATCAATGAGCAGTTCTTC. Its protein product is CASRHGWGLINEQFF.

By share of the sample, this clone is medium-sized (0.01 to 0.1%). CDR3 coding DNA: TGTGCCAGCAGTGAAAGGACTAGCGGGAGCTACGAGCAGTACTTC. Protein product: CASSERTSGSYEQYF. The chain recombines TRBV6-1 with TRBJ2-7; TRBD2 matches at 13 bases. Germline loops: CDR1 MNHNS, CDR2 SASEGT. The ends lost 2 bases at V and 3 bases at J; junction bases unmatched: 1. The CDR3 sequence is 15 residues long.

The chain couples TRBV5-5 to TRBJ1-5; D is possibly TRBD1 (6 bases). Germline V gene sequence: CDR1 SGHKS, CDR2 YYEKEE (reference sequence). This CDR3 is 14 amino acids long. Trimming left V 1 base short and J 5 bases short, with 10 bases between. The CDR3 protein is CASSLPSGDQPQHF. The CDR3 DNA is TGTGCCAGCAGCTTGCCGTCAGGGGATCAGCCCCAGCATTTT.

Written as DNA, the CDR3 is TGTGCCTGCTTCAGGGTAGGCTACACCTTC. This translates into CACFRVGYTF. The V and J genes are TRBV30 and TRBJ1-2, with TRBD1 as a possible D gene (5 bases). The CDR3 consists of 10 residues. Trimming stripped 6 bases from V and 8 bases from J, with 10 bases between. The V gene's germline CDR1 is GTSNPN and CDR2 SVGIG (reference sequence).

The gene calls are TRBV11-1 and TRBJ2-7; 10 positions match TRBD1. This CDR3 spans 13 amino acids. The V gene end was trimmed by 5 bases and the J gene end by 6 bases; junction bases not matched to a gene: 4. Germline CDR1 and CDR2: SGHAT and FQDESV (reference sequence). DNA of the CDR3: TGTGCCAGCAGCAGACAGGGGGCAAGCGAGCAGTACTTC. This codes for CASSRQGASEQYF. Drawing the rest from reference TRBV11-1 and TRBJ2-7, the complete variable domain is EAEVAQSPRYKITEKSQAVAFWCDPISGHATLYWYRQILGQGPELLVQFQDESVVDDSQLPKDRFSAERLKGVDSTLKIQPAELGDSAMYLCASSRQGASEQYFGPGTRLTVT.

V usage is TRBV9 and J usage is TRBJ1-6; no definite D call. The CDR3 runs 17 residues. V was shortened by 4 bases and J by 0 bases, with 14 bases between the two germline ends. The germline V gene encodes CDR1 SGDLS and CDR2 YYNGEE. CDR3 nucleotide sequence: TGTGCCAGCAGCTCCGAGGGAATGAGCTCCTATAATTCACCCCTCCACTTT. Its translation is CASSSEGMSSYNSPLHF.

The chain couples TRBV15 to TRBJ1-2, with 11 positions matching TRBD1. V was clipped by 4 bases and J by 3 bases; unmatched bases: 4. Per the germline V gene, CDR1 is LNHNV and CDR2 is YYDKDF (reference sequence). This CDR3 is built from 15 residues. For the CDR3, the DNA is TGTGCCACCAGCAAGGGACAGGGGGAGGACTATGGCTACACCTTC. This translates into CATSKGQGEDYGYTF.

The chain joins TRBV7-9 to TRBJ2-7; maybe TRBD1 (6 bases). The CDR3 sequence is 17 residues long. Germline CDR1 is SEHNR and CDR2 is FQNEAQ (reference sequence). Trimming stripped 2 bases from V and 3 bases from J, with 20 bases between. The DNA of the CDR3 is TGTGCCAGCAGCTTACCAACCGGAACAGGGATATTCTACGAGCAGTACTTC. Its translation: CASSLPTGTGIFYEQYF.

This clone appeared a few times. This sequence joins TRBV6-4 and TRBJ2-1; tentatively, D is TRBD2 (5 bases). Trimming shortened V by 3 bases and J by 4 bases, and 7 bases separated the two germline ends. Germline V gives CDR1 MRHNA, CDR2 SNTAGT. This CDR3 has 13 amino acids. DNA of the CDR3: TGTGCCAGCAGTGAGGACTCTTACAATGAGCAGTTCTTC. It translates to CASSEDSYNEQFF.

The gene calls are TRBV7-9 and TRBJ2-3; 12 bases line up with TRBD2. In germline, CDR1 is SEHNR, CDR2 FQNEAQ (reference sequence). V gave up 4 bases and J gave up 6 bases; unmatched junction bases: 8. This CDR3 region has 16 residues. The CDR3: CASSSTLAGGRDTQYF. CDR3 DNA sequence: TGTGCCAGCAGCTCTACGCTAGCGGGAGGGAGGGATACGCAGTATTTT.

This clone is medium-sized. The chain employs TRBV7-2 and TRBJ1-6, with D perhaps matching TRBD1 (6 bases). The CDR3 covers 14 residues. The V end was cut by 2 bases, the J end by 10 bases, with 12 bases between. The germline gives CDR1 SGHTA, CDR2 FQGNSA. The CDR3 loop reads CASSLIGGGSPLHF. CDR3 bases: TGTGCCAGCAGCTTAATTGGGGGCGGGTCACCCCTCCACTTT. The full variable domain, in which reference TRBV7-2 and TRBJ1-6 provide the parts outside the CDR3, is GAGVSQSPSNKVTEKGKDVELRCDPISGHTALYWYRQSLGQGLEFLIYFQGNSAPDKSGLPSDRFSAERTGGSVSTLTIQRTQQEDSAVYLCASSLIGGGSPLHFGNGTRLTVT.

The chain links TRBV27 to TRBJ2-2; 8 bases align to TRBD2. V shed 3 bases, J shed 2 bases, and the junction held 2 bases outside the gene matches. CDR3 length: 15 amino acids. CDR1 MNHEY and CDR2 SMNVEV come from the germline V gene (reference sequence). CDR3 sequence: CASSLVAGNTGELFF. The DNA for the CDR3 is TGTGCCAGCAGTTTGGTAGCGGGAAACACCGGGGAGCTGTTTTTT.

The J gene is TRBJ1-5, the V gene TRBV5-1, with D unresolved. Germline CDR1 SGHRS, CDR2 YFSETQ. The CDR3 consists of 15 residues. V shed 3 bases and J shed 5 bases, with 15 bases lying between them. In nucleotides, the CDR3 is TGCGCCAGCAGCTACGGGGTCCCAATGCATCAGCCCCAGCATTTT. Protein sequence: CASSYGVPMHQPQHF.

This clone was counted a single time. The J gene is TRBJ2-5, the V gene TRBV28; D possibly corresponds to TRBD2 (7 bases). Germline CDR1 is MDHEN and CDR2 is SYDVKM. The CDR3 spans 17 residues. With 5 bases removed from V and 4 bases from J, the gap between germline ends came to 23 bases. DNA of the CDR3: TGTGCCAGCAGTCTCCTTTTGGTAGGGGGAGGGGGAGAGACCCAGTACTTC. It is translated as CASSLLLVGGGGETQYF.

J is TRBJ1-5 and V is TRBV4-2; no clear D gene. Germline CDR1 is LGHNA and CDR2 is YNFKEQ. The V and J ends lost 1 base and 4 bases respectively, with 23 bases between them. The length of the CDR3 is 19 residues. CDR3 DNA sequence: TGTGCCAGCAGCCAAGCGCTAATTGGAGGGCAGGCAACAAATCAGCCCCAGCATTTT. Its translation is CASSQALIGGQATNQPQHF.

By frequency in the sample, this clone is medium-sized. V is TRBV11-2 and J is TRBJ2-1; 10 nucleotides agree with TRBD2. The V gene end was trimmed by 2 bases and the J gene end by 1 base; junction bases not matched to a gene: 2. This CDR3 comprises 16 residues. Germline assignment: CDR1 SGHAT and CDR2 FQNNGV. CDR3 coding DNA: TGTGCCAGCAGCTTATTAGCGGGGGGTTCCTACAATGAGCAGTTCTTC. Translated: CASSLLAGGSYNEQFF.

The chain couples TRBV9 to TRBJ2-7, with a tentative D call TRBD2 (6 bases). Germline assignment: CDR1 SGDLS and CDR2 YYNGEE. V was cut by 3 bases and J by 0 bases, with 16 bases left in between. The CDR3 is made up of 16 amino acids. The CDR3 protein is CASSDTGTPYSYEQYF. CDR3 nucleotides: TGTGCCAGCAGCGACACCGGGACTCCTTACTCCTACGAGCAGTACTTC.

The table lists this clone with a count of one. The V and J genes are TRBV7-5 and TRBJ2-7; the D call TRBD1 from the table was never checked on the DNA. TRBV7-5 is described as a pseudogene. The CDR3 length is 14 residues. In DNA, the CDR3 is TGTGCCAGAAGCTTAGGGGCCCAGGTCTACGAGCAGTACTTC. It codes for CARSLGAQVYEQYF.